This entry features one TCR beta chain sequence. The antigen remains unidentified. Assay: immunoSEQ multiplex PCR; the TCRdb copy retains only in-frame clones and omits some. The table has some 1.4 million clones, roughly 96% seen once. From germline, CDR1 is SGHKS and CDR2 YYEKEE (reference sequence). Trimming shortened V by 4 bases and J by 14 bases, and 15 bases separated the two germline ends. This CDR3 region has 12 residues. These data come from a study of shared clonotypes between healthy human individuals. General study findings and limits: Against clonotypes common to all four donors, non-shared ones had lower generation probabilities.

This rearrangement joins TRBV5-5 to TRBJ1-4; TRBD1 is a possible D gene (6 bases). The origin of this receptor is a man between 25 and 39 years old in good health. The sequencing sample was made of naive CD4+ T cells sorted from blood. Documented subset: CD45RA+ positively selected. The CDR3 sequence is CASSQSGELLFF. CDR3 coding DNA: TGTGCCAGCAGCCAATCAGGGGAGCTCCTGTTTTTT.